One sample yielded the 6 T cell receptor beta chains listed below, sequenced in a study of regulatory T cells in long-lasting Graves disease. Through Arm-PCR of CDR3 regions and iRepertoire HTBI primers, TCR beta libraries were built. Via MiXCR, TCRdb re-called the multiplex PCR reads, giving one row per CDR3 protein. The profile shows about 400,000 distinct CDR3 sequences, around 16% of them singletons. The sample's time point: newly diagnosed GD, antithyroid drugs for less than 3 months. Generation of the TCR library employed RNA extracted from PBMCs. In addition, the sample was reused for a study of T cells in Graves' hyperthyroidism and ophthalmopathy.

The sequencing here drew on peripheral blood mononuclear cells (PBMCs), taken at new diagnosis, from a patient treated with antithyroid drugs. These receptors were collected from a woman in her thirties or forties with Graves disease.

This clonotype came up a few times. This rearrangement joins TRBV19 to TRBJ2-3, with D possibly being TRBD1 (8 bases). V was shortened by 5 bases and J by 6 bases, with 12 bases between the two germline ends. Germline lookup yields CDR1 LNHDA and CDR2 SQIVND (reference sequence). The length of the CDR3 is 13 residues. The CDR3 sequence is CASSGQGGDTQYF. CDR3 DNA: TGTGCCAGTAGTGGACAGGGAGGGGATACGCAGTATTTT.

As DNA, the CDR3 is TGTGCCAGCTCACCGCCACAGCAGTACGAGCAGTACTTC. Translated, it gives CASSPPQQYEQYF. This sequence joins TRBV18 and TRBJ2-7; D call uncertain. V lost 3 bases and J 4 bases, leaving 10 bases between the germline ends. Germline CDR1 reads KGHSH; CDR2 reads LQKENI. CDR3 length equals 13 residues.

This clonotype was found a few times. V gene TRBV30 combines with J gene TRBJ1-5, with 7 bases aligning to TRBD1. With V trimmed by 3 bases and J by 5 bases, 10 bases remained unmatched. Germline V gives CDR1 GTSNPN, CDR2 SVGIG (reference sequence). The CDR3 is made up of 15 amino acids. CDR3 protein: CAWSQGTANYQPQHF. Here the CDR3 DNA reads TGTGCCTGGAGCCAAGGGACAGCAAACTATCAGCCCCAGCATTTT.

This clonotype was seen ten or more times. The chain couples TRBV7-2 to TRBJ1-2; 8 bases line up with TRBD1. V trimming: 6 bases; J trimming: 6 bases; junction bases outside the gene matches: 6. CDR1 is SGHTA, CDR2 FQGNSA, per germline. This CDR3 comprises 13 residues. CDR3 bases: TGTGCCAGCAGACCCGGGACAGGACATGGCTACACCTTC. As protein: CASRPGTGHGYTF.

This clonotype was counted a few times. The chain carries TRBV5-6 and TRBJ2-3; a possible D gene is TRBD2 (7 bases). CDR3 length equals 14 residues. Trimming left V 5 bases short and J 5 bases short, with 15 bases between. Germline V gene sequence: CDR1 SGHDT, CDR2 YYEEEE. The CDR3 DNA is TGTGCCAGCAGACTGGGGGGGGGCAGAGATACGCAGTATTTT. The encoded protein is CASRLGGGRDTQYF.

The rearrangement links TRBV6-1 to TRBJ2-7, with D possibly being TRBD1 (6 bases). The V gene's germline CDR1 is MNHNS and CDR2 SASEGT. The CDR3 consists of 15 residues. Deletions cut 6 bases from V and 2 bases from J, with 17 bases between. Here the CDR3 DNA reads TGTGCCAGCAGCTCCCCTAGGACAGCCGCCTACGAGCAGTACTTC. It translates to CASSSPRTAAYEQYF.